What follows describes a single T cell receptor beta chain. The antigen remains unidentified. The CDR3 has 14 residues. V lost 5 bases, J lost 2 bases, and 12 bases lay in between. From germline, CDR1 is SGHAT and CDR2 FQNNGV. These data are taken from a study of cytomegalovirus exposure and HLA in healthy donors. The overall study: Later, an analysis reported that the 110 or so validation repertoires had used the same platform as the approximately 630 first-cohort repertoires. Study outcomes and limitations: According to a subsequent analysis, TCR clusters identified in the first cohort showed a tendency to co-occur across the 120 validation repertoires. The authors listed 150 to 200 TCR beta chains as cytomegalovirus-associated.

Sequencing was performed with immunoSEQ multiplex PCR; in TCRdb, only in-frame clones are kept and a portion is missing. The sample has 120,000 or so clones; about 96% are singletons. The chain uses TRBV11-2 and TRBJ1-1; D gene unclear. The sequenced material came from PBMCs. This TCR was recovered from a young man in good health and CMV-seronegative. The chain's CDR3 is CASSLTRENTEAFF. The DNA of the CDR3 is TGTGCCAGCAGCCTTACCCGCGAAAACACTGAAGCTTTCTTT. Full variable domain (outside the CDR3, taken from reference TRBV11-2 and TRBJ1-1): EAGVAQSPRYKIIEKRQSVAFWCNPISGHATLYWYQQILGQGPKLLIQFQNNGVVDDSQLPKDRFSAERLKGVDSTLKIQPAKLEDSAVYLCASSLTRENTEAFFGQGTRLTVV.